This T cell receptor beta chain appears in the sequencing data of a study of T cells after yellow fever vaccination. This CDR3 comprises 14 residues. V dropped 6 bases and J dropped 6; count of bases not matched to a gene: 9. Germline CDR1 reads MNHEY; CDR2 reads SVGEGT. MiXCR, applied by TCRdb to the 5' RACE reads, yields one record per CDR3 protein. The table shows 300,000 to 350,000 distinct CDR3 sequences, with about 11% occurring only once. Here the sequenced sample was CD4+ T cells sorted from PBMCs, taken 45 days after the yellow fever booster vaccination. The source is a young man who received the YFV17D yellow fever vaccine. The chain combines TRBV6-2 or TRBV6-3 with TRBJ2-3; 7 nucleotides line up with TRBD2. The CDR3, as DNA: TGTGCCAGCAGCCATACTAGCGTTCCCGATACGCAGTATTTT. This sequence encodes CASSHTSVPDTQYF.